The 2 T cell receptor beta chains below were found in one sample sequenced in a study of regulatory T cells in long-lasting Graves disease. Stated time point: newly diagnosed GD, antithyroid drugs for less than 3 months. From RNA extracted from PBMCs, the TCR library was made. Both iRepertoire HTBI primers and Arm-PCR of CDR3 regions were used to build the TCR beta libraries. MiXCR, run by TCRdb on the multiplex PCR reads, gives a single entry per CDR3 protein. The data contain roughly 440,000 distinct CDR3 sequences, about a sixth of them seen just once; the ten biggest clones take up about 23%. Separately, the same data were catalogued under a study of T cells in Graves' hyperthyroidism and ophthalmopathy.

Specimen: peripheral blood mononuclear cells (PBMCs), collected at new diagnosis, from a patient treated with antithyroid drugs. These receptors were obtained from a woman aged 18-29 years with Graves disease.

The V and J genes are TRBV12-3 or TRBV12-4 and TRBJ2-1, with 7 bases fitting TRBD2. The CDR3 consists of 16 residues. V trimming: 2 bases; J trimming: 8 bases; junction bases outside the gene matches: 12. CDR3: CASSLLTGGPLDEQFF. The CDR3 nucleotides are TGTGCCAGCAGTTTACTAACGGGAGGACCTCTTGATGAGCAGTTCTTC.

This clonotype was counted ten times or more. This rearrangement joins TRBV27 to TRBJ2-7; D may be TRBD2 (5 bases). The V and J ends lost 5 bases and 3 bases respectively, with 14 bases between them. This CDR3 has 14 amino acids. From germline, CDR1 is MNHEY and CDR2 SMNVEV (reference sequence). The CDR3 sequence: CASSPLTSLYEQYF. DNA of the CDR3: TGTGCCAGCAGTCCCCTTACTAGTCTCTACGAGCAGTACTTC.